This TCR beta chain appears in the sequencing data of a study of shared clonotypes between healthy human individuals. Study-wide results and caveats: Naive CD4 clonotypes were shared across several donors at roughly 5%.

Losses at the gene ends were 7 bases for V and 2 bases for J; bases not matched to a gene: 14. This CDR3 is 16 amino acids long. In germline, CDR1 is WSHSY, CDR2 SAAADI. Turning to this clone: Its target is unknown.

Per sorted-subset replicate PCR, input was 200 to 250 ng DNA, representing some 30,000 T cell genomes. Method: immunoSEQ multiplex PCR; TCRdb's copy keeps in-frame clones and lacks some. The sample records about 330,000 clones, around 86% being singletons. The receptor's source is a man aged 18 to 29 in good health. The sequenced material came from memory CD8+ T cells sorted from blood. Subset specified: CD45RO+ cells pooled with CCR7-negative TemRA cells. The rearrangement uses TRBV10-2 and TRBJ2-7, with 7 bases lining up with TRBD1. In DNA form, the CDR3 reads TGCGCCAGCATTAACACGTACGGGGACAGCACCTACGAGCAGTACTTC. It codes for CASINTYGDSTYEQYF.